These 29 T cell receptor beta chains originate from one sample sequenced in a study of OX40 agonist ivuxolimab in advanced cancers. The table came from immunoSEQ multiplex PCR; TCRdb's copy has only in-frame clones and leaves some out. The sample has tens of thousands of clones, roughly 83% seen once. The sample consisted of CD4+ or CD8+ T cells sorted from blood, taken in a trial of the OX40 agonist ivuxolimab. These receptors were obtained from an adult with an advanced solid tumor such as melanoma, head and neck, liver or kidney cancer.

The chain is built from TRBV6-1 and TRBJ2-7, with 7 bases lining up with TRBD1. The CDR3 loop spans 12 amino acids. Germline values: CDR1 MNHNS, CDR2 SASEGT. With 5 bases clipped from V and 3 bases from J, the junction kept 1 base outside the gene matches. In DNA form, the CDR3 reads TGTGCCAGCAGTCGACAGGGCTACGAGCAGTACTTC. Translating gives CASSRQGYEQYF.

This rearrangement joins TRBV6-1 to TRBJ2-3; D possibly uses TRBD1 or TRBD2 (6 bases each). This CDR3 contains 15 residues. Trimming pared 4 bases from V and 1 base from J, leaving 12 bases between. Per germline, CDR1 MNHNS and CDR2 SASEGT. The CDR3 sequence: CASSVRRGGTDTQYF. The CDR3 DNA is TGTGCCAGCAGTGTAAGGAGGGGGGGCACAGATACGCAGTATTTT.

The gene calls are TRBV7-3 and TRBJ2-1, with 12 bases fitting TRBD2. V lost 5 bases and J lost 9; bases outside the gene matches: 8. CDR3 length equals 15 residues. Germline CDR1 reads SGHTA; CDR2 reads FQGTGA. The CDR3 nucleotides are TGTGCCAGCAGCGCGACTAGCGGGAGTTTAGGTGAGCAGTTCTTC. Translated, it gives CASSATSGSLGEQFF.

Here the CDR3 DNA reads TGTGCCAGCAGCTTACTAGCAAGGTACGAGCAGTACTTC. Encoded protein: CASSLLARYEQYF. The chain couples TRBV6-5 to TRBJ2-7; D perhaps matches TRBD2 (6 bases). In germline, CDR1 is MNHEY, CDR2 SVGAGI. The germline V and J ends were trimmed by 6 bases and 4 bases, with 13 bases remaining between them. There are 13 residues in the CDR3.

For the CDR3, the DNA is TGTGCCAGTTCCCCGATGAGCTCCTATAATTCACCCCTCCACTTT. This encodes CASSPMSSYNSPLHF. The chain links TRBV19 to TRBJ1-6; D is unresolved. There are 15 residues in the CDR3. V dropped 8 bases and J dropped 0 bases, with 11 bases sitting between them. Germline assignment: CDR1 LNHDA and CDR2 SQIVND (reference sequence).

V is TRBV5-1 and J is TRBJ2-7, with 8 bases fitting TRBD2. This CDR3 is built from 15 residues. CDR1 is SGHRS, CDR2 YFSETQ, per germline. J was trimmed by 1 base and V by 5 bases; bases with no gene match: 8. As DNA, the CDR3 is TGCGCCAGCAGTTCGCGGGGGGCTCCTTCCTACGAGCAGTACTTC. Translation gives CASSSRGAPSYEQYF.

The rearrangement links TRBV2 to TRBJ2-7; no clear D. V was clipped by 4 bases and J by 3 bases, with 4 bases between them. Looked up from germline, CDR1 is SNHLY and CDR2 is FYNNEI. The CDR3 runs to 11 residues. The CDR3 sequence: CASSALYEQYF. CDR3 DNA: TGTGCCAGCAGTGCGCTCTACGAGCAGTACTTC.

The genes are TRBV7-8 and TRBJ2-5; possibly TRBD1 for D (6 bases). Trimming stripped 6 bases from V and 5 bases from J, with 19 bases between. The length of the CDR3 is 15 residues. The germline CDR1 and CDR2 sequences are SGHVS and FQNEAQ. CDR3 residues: CASSLYGPQGETQYF. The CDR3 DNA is TGTGCCAGCAGTCTCTATGGACCTCAGGGGGAGACCCAGTACTTC.

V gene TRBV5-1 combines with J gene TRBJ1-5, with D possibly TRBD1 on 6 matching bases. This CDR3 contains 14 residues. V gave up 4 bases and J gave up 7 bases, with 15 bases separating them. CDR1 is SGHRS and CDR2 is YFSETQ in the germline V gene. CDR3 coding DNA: TGCGCCAGCAGCCCAAGGGGGGGGCTACAGCCCCAGCATTTT. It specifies CASSPRGGLQPQHF.

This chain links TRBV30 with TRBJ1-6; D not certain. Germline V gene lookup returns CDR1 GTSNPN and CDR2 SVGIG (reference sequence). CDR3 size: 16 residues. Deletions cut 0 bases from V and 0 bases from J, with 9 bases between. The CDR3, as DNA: TGTGCCTGGAGTGTCTTACAGCGCTCCTATAATTCACCCCTCCACTTT. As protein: CAWSVLQRSYNSPLHF.

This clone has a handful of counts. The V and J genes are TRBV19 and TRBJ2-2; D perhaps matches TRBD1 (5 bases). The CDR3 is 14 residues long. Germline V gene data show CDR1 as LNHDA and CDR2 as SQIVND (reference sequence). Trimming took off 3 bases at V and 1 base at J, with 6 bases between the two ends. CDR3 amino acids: CASSIQGNTGELFF. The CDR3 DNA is TGTGCCAGTAGTATTCAGGGGAACACCGGGGAGCTGTTTTTT.

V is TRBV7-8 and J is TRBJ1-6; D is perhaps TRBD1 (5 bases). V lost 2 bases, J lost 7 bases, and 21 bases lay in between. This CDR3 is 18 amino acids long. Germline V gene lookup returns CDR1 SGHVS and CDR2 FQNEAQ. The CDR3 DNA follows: TGTGCCAGCAGCTTACCCAATTTTGGGGCTAGTGGAAATTCACCCCTCCACTTT. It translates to CASSLPNFGASGNSPLHF.

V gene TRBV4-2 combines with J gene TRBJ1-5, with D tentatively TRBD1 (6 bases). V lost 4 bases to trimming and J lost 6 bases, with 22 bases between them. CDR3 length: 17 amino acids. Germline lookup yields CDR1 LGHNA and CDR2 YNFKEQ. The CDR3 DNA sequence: TGTGCCAGCAGCCTATCGACAGGTCGGGGGCTCGGTCAGCCCCAGCATTTT. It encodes CASSLSTGRGLGQPQHF.

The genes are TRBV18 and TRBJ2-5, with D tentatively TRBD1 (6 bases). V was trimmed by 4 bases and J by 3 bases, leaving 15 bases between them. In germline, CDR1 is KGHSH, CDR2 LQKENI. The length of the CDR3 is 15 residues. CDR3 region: CASSQRKYREETQYF. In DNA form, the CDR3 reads TGTGCCAGCTCACAGAGAAAATACAGGGAAGAGACCCAGTACTTC.

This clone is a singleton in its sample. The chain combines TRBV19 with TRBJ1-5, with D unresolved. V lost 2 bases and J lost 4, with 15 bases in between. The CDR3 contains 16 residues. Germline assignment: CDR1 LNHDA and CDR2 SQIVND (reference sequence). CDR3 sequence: CASSILGGLKNQPQHF. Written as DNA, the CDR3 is TGTGCCAGTAGTATATTAGGCGGCCTTAAGAATCAGCCCCAGCATTTT.

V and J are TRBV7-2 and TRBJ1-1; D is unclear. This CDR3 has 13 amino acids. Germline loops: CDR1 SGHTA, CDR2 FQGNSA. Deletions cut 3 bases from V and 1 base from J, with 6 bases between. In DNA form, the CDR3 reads TGTGCCAGCAGCTTCGTGTCGAACACTGAAGCTTTCTTT. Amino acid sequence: CASSFVSNTEAFF.

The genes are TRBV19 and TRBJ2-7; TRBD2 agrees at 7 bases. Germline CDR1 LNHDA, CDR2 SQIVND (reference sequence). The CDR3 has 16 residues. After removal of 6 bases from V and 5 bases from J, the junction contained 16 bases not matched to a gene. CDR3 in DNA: TGTGCCAGTAGGCCAGCGGTGGGGAGGGGAAGGGACGAGCAGTACTTC. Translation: CASRPAVGRGRDEQYF.

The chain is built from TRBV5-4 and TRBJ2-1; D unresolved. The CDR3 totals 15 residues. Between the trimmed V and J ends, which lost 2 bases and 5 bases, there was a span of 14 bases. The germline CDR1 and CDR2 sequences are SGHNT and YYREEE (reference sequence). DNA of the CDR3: TGTGCCAGCAGCTTTAGAGGCACCTATAACAATGAGCAGTTCTTC. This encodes CASSFRGTYNNEQFF.

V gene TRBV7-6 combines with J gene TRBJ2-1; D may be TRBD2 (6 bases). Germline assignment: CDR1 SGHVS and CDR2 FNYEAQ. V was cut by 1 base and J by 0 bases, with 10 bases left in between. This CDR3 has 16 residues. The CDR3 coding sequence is TGTGCCAGCAGCTTAGTCTTGCGGGGCTCCTACAATGAGCAGTTCTTC. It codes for CASSLVLRGSYNEQFF.

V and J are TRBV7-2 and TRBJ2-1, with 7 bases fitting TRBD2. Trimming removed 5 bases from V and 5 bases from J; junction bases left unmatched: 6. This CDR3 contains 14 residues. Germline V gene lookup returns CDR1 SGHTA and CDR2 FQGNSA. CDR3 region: CASSPRTRNNEQFF. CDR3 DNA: TGTGCCAGCAGCCCAAGGACTAGAAACAATGAGCAGTTCTTC. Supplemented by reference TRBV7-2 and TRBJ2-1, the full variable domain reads GAGVSQSPSNKVTEKGKDVELRCDPISGHTALYWYRQSLGQGLEFLIYFQGNSAPDKSGLPSDRFSAERTGGSVSTLTIQRTQQEDSAVYLCASSPRTRNNEQFFGPGTRLTVL.

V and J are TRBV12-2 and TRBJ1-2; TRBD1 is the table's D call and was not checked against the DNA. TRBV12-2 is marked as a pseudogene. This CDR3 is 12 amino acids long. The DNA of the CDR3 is TGTGCAAGTCGCTTACAGGGTTTTGGCTACACCTTC. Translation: CASRLQGFGYTF.

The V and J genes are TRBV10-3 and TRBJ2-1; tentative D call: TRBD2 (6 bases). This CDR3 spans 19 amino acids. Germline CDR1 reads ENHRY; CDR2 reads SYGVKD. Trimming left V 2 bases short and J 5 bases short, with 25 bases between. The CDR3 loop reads CAISEGGILGGQRHNEQFF. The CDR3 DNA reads TGTGCCATCAGTGAGGGCGGGATTCTGGGGGGTCAGCGTCACAATGAGCAGTTCTTC.

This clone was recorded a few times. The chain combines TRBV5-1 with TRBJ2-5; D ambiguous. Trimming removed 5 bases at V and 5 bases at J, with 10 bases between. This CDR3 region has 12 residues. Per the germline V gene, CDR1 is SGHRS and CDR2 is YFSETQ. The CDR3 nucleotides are TGCGCCAGCAGTGCCAGGATGGAGACCCAGTACTTC. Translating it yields CASSARMETQYF.

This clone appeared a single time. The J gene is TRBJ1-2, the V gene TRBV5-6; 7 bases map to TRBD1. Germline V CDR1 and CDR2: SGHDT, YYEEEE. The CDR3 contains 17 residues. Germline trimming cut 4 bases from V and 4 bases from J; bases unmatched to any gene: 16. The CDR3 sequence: CASSPPGGGAEVYGYTF. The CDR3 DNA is TGTGCCAGCAGCCCCCCGGGAGGGGGCGCAGAGGTCTATGGCTACACCTTC.

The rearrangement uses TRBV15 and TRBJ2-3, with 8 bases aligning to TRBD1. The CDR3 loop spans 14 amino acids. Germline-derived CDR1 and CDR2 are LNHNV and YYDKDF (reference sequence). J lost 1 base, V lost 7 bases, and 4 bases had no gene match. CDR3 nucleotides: TGTGCCACCACCCCGGGACAGGGCACAGATACGCAGTATTTT. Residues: CATTPGQGTDTQYF. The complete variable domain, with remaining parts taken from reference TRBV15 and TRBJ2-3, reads DAMVIQNPRYQVTQFGKPVTLSCSQTLNHNVMYWYQQKSSQAPKLLFHYYDKDFNNEADTPDNFQSRRPNTSFCFLDIRSPGLGDTAMYLCATTPGQGTDTQYFGPGTRLTVL.

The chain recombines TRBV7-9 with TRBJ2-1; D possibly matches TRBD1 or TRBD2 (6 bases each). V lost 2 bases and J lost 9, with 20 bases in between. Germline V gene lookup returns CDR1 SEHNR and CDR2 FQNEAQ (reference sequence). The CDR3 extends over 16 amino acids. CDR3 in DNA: TGTGCCAGCAGCTTATTCGGGGGACAAGGAGGGCTTGAGCAGTTCTTC. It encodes CASSLFGGQGGLEQFF.

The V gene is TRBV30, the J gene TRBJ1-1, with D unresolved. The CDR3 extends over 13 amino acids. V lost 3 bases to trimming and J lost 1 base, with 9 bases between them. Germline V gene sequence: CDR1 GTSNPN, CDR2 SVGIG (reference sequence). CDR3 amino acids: CAWSRYRNTEAFF. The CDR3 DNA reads TGTGCCTGGAGCCGCTACAGGAACACTGAAGCTTTCTTT.

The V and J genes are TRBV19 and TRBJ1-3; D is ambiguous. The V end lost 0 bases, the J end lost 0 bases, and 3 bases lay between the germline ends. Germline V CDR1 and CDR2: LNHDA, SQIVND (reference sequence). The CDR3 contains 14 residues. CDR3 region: CASSIEASGNTIYF. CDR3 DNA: TGTGCCAGTAGTATAGAGGCCTCTGGAAACACCATATATTTT.

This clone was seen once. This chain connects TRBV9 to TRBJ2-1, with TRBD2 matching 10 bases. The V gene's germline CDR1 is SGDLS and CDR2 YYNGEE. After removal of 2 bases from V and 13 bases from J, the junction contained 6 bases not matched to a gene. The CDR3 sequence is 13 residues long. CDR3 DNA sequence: TGTGCCAGCAGCGTCGAAAGCGGGAGGGCCCAGTTCTTC. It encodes CASSVESGRAQFF.